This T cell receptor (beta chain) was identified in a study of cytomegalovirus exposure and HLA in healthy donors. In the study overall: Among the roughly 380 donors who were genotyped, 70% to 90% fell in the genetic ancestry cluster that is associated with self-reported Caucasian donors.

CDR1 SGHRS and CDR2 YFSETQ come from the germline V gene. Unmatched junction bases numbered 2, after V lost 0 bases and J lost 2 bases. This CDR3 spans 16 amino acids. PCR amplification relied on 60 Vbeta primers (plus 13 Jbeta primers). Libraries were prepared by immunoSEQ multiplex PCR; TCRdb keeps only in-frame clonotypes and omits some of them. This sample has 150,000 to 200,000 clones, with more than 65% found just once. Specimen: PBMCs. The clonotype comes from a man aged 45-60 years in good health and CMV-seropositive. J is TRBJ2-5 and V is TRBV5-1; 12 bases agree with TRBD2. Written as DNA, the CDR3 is TGCGCCAGCAGCTTGGGGCTAGCGGGAGGGCAAGAGACCCAGTACTTC. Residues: CASSLGLAGGQETQYF.